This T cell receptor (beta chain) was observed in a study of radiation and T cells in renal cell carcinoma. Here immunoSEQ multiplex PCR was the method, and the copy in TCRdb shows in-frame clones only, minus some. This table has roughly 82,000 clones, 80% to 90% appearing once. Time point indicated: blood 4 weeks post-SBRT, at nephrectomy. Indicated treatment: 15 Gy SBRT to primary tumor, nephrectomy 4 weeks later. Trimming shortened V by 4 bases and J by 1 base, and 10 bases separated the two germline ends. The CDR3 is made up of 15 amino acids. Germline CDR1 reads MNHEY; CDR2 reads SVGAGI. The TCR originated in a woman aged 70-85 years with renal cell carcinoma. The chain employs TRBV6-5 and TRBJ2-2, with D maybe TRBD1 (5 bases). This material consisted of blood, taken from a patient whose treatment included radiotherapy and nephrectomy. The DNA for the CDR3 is TGTGCCAGCAGTTCCCCAGACAGGAACACCGGGGAGCTGTTTTTT. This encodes CASSSPDRNTGELFF.